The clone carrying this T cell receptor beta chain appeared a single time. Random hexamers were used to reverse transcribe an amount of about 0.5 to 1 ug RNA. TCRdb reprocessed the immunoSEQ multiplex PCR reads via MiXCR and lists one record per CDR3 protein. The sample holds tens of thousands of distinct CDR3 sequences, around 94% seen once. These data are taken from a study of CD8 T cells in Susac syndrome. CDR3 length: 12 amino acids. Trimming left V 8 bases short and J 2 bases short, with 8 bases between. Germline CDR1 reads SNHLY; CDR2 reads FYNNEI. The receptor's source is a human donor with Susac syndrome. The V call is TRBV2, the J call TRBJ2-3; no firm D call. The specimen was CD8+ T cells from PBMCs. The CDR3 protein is CASRRATDTQYF. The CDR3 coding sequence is TGTGCCAGCCGACGGGCCACAGATACGCAGTATTTT.